Following are 25 T cell receptor beta chains from one sample sequenced in a study of blood T cell repertoires in COVID-19. Only in-frame clones appear in the TCRdb table, and some are missing; sequencing was by immunoSEQ multiplex PCR. In the table there are approximately 210,000 clones, 84% of which are singletons. The sample was peripheral blood. Receptor source: a man younger than 45 with active or convalescent COVID-19.

The sample holds one count of this clone. V is TRBV5-1 and J is TRBJ1-6; D perhaps matches TRBD1 (5 bases). The V gene's germline CDR1 is SGHRS and CDR2 YFSETQ. The V and J ends lost 2 bases and 6 bases respectively, with 9 bases between them. The CDR3 has 14 residues. DNA of the CDR3: TGCGCCAGCAGCTTTGACAGCCCTAATTCACCCCTCCACTTT. Translated, it gives CASSFDSPNSPLHF.

The chain has TRBV25-1 and TRBJ1-2; D possibly corresponds to TRBD1 (5 bases). Germline loops: CDR1 MGHDK, CDR2 SYGVNS. The CDR3 has 12 residues. The V end lost 1 base, the J end lost 8 bases, and 8 bases lay between the germline ends. Here the CDR3 DNA reads TGTGCCAGCAGTGAATTATGGGGCGGCTACACCTTC. It specifies CASSELWGGYTF.

This clone has more than one count but fewer than ten. The chain carries TRBV3-1 (or the pseudogene TRBV3-2) and TRBJ2-5; tentative D call: TRBD2 (6 bases). Trimming pared 1 base from V and 2 bases from J, leaving 8 bases between. The length of the CDR3 is 14 residues. Germline values: CDR1 LGHDT, CDR2 YNNKEL (reference sequence). For the CDR3, the DNA is TGTGCCAGCAGCCAAGCCGGACTACAAGAGACCCAGTACTTC. As protein: CASSQAGLQETQYF.

CDR3 DNA: TGTGCCAGCAGCCAGGACAGAAACTCCTACAATGAGCAGTTCTTC. Protein: CASSQDRNSYNEQFF. J is TRBJ2-1 and V is TRBV7-6; possibly TRBD1 for D (6 bases). Trimming took 5 bases from V and 0 from J, leaving 11 bases between them. The CDR3 covers 15 residues. CDR1 SGHVS and CDR2 FNYEAQ come from the germline V gene.

The chain combines TRBV15 with TRBJ2-5; 7 bases agree with TRBD1. Germline-derived CDR1 and CDR2 are LNHNV and YYDKDF (reference sequence). The CDR3 is 15 residues long. V lost 0 bases to trimming and J lost 2 bases; unmatched junction nucleotides: 3. CDR3 DNA: TGTGCCACCAGCAGAGACCGACAGGGACAAGAGACCCAGTACTTC. Protein: CATSRDRQGQETQYF. The whole variable domain, remainder taken from reference TRBV15 and TRBJ2-5, is DAMVIQNPRYQVTQFGKPVTLSCSQTLNHNVMYWYQQKSSQAPKLLFHYYDKDFNNEADTPDNFQSRRPNTSFCFLDIRSPGLGDTAMYLCATSRDRQGQETQYFGPGTRLLVL.

This rearrangement joins TRBV28 to TRBJ1-5; D is ambiguous. V was shortened by 5 bases and J by 7 bases, with 18 bases between the two germline ends. The CDR3 sequence is 15 residues long. CDR1 is MDHEN, CDR2 SYDVKM, per germline. The CDR3 bases are TGTGCCAGCAGTCCCCCGCCGGGTATGGCCCAGCCCCAGCATTTT. Translated: CASSPPPGMAQPQHF.

The V gene is TRBV28, the J gene TRBJ1-5, with 9 nucleotides matching TRBD1. CDR1 and CDR2 from the germline V gene are MDHEN and SYDVKM. The CDR3 length is 14 residues. V was pared by 3 bases and J by 4 bases, with 1 base of the junction left unmatched. CDR3 region: CASSFGTGNQPQHF. The CDR3 DNA sequence: TGTGCCAGCAGTTTCGGGACAGGGAATCAGCCCCAGCATTTT.

The CDR3 reads CASSSLTDTQYF. The CDR3 region has the DNA TGTGCCAGCAGCTCACTCACAGATACGCAGTATTTT. The V call is TRBV11-2, the J call TRBJ2-3; D unclear. Germline assignment: CDR1 SGHAT and CDR2 FQNNGV. The CDR3 totals 12 residues. V was pared by 4 bases and J by 2 bases, with 4 bases between.

The chain links TRBV9 to TRBJ2-3; a possible D gene is TRBD2 (5 bases). The CDR3 is 17 amino acids. CDR1 is SGDLS, CDR2 YYNGEE, per germline. Trimming removed 3 bases at V and 0 bases at J, with 17 bases between. The CDR3 sequence: CASSGPRWRPSTDTQYF. As DNA, the CDR3 is TGTGCCAGCAGCGGACCCCGCTGGAGGCCTAGCACAGATACGCAGTATTTT.

This clone was counted only a few times. The chain couples TRBV28 to TRBJ2-3; 10 bases match TRBD2. The CDR3 spans 16 residues. The trim removed 4 bases at V and 4 bases at J, leaving 8 bases unmatched. Germline V lookup: CDR1 MDHEN, CDR2 SYDVKM. The CDR3 coding sequence is TGTGCCAGCAGTTATCCTATAGCGGGAGGAGCAGATACGCAGTATTTT. Its protein product is CASSYPIAGGADTQYF.

V usage is TRBV18 and J usage is TRBJ1-1; D not certain. The V gene's germline CDR1 is KGHSH and CDR2 LQKENI. The ends were cut back, 3 bases at V and 0 bases at J, with 11 bases in the middle. This CDR3 is built from 15 residues. CDR3 amino acids: CASSPVRQMNTEAFF. The CDR3 bases are TGTGCCAGCTCACCGGTCAGGCAAATGAACACTGAAGCTTTCTTT.

The V and J genes are TRBV18 and TRBJ2-5; D uncertain. Germline lookup yields CDR1 KGHSH and CDR2 LQKENI. Trimming removed 2 bases at V and 5 bases at J, with 6 bases between. This CDR3 comprises 12 residues. As DNA, the CDR3 is TGTGCCAGCTCACCAATCATGGAGACCCAGTACTTC. Translating gives CASSPIMETQYF.

The chain joins TRBV4-3 to TRBJ1-1; D may be TRBD1 (6 bases). Germline-derived CDR1 and CDR2 are LGHNA and YSLEER. This CDR3 spans 14 amino acids. Trimming removed 4 bases from V and 3 bases from J, with 12 bases in between. CDR3 nucleotide sequence: TGCGCCAGCAGCCTAGGCGCAGGGGACACTGAAGCTTTCTTT. It specifies CASSLGAGDTEAFF.

The chain has TRBV28 and TRBJ2-7; weak D call: TRBD1 (6 bases). Per germline, CDR1 MDHEN and CDR2 SYDVKM. The CDR3 totals 14 residues. V was shortened by 5 bases and J by 2 bases, with 13 bases between the two germline ends. Written as DNA, the CDR3 is TGTGCCAGCAGTATGCGGACAGATACCTACGAGCAGTACTTC. It translates to CASSMRTDTYEQYF.

The genes are TRBV6-2 or TRBV6-3 and TRBJ2-7; the match to TRBD1 covers 9 bases. The V gene end was trimmed by 4 bases and the J gene end by 0 bases; junction bases not matched to a gene: 4. The V gene's germline CDR1 is MNHEY and CDR2 SVGEGT. This CDR3 is built from 15 residues. This chain's CDR3 is CASSFTGGLSYEQYF. The CDR3 region has the DNA TGTGCCAGCAGTTTTACAGGGGGCCTCTCCTACGAGCAGTACTTC.

This sequence joins TRBV24-1 and TRBJ1-2; D is possibly TRBD1 (6 bases). V gave up 4 bases and J gave up 8 bases, with 13 bases separating them. The CDR3 contains 13 residues. Germline assignment: CDR1 KGHDR and CDR2 SFDVKD. The DNA for the CDR3 is TGTGCCACCAGTGAATCAAAACAGGGAGGCTACACCTTC. It yields the protein CATSESKQGGYTF.

This clone was seen only a few times. The chain uses TRBV11-2 and TRBJ2-7; 7 nucleotides align to TRBD1. The CDR3 spans 15 residues. Germline V gene lookup returns CDR1 SGHAT and CDR2 FQNNGV. With V trimmed by 5 bases and J by 6 bases, 13 bases remained unmatched. CDR3 coding DNA: TGTGCCAGCAGCCGACAGGGCTCTTTTACGGGCGAGCAGTACTTC. Protein: CASSRQGSFTGEQYF.

The chain joins TRBV24-1 to TRBJ1-1; 9 positions match TRBD1. J was trimmed by 1 base and V by 7 bases; bases with no gene match: 3. This CDR3 region has 14 residues. Germline V gene data show CDR1 as KGHDR and CDR2 as SFDVKD. The CDR3 region has the DNA TGTGCCACCAGCCTGGGACAGGGGAACACTGAAGCTTTCTTT. Amino acid sequence: CATSLGQGNTEAFF.

This rearrangement joins TRBV18 to TRBJ2-6; TRBD2 might be the D (6 bases). CDR3 size: 18 residues. Germline assignment: CDR1 KGHSH and CDR2 LQKENI. V was cut by 3 bases and J by 0 bases, with 15 bases left in between. The CDR3 DNA reads as TGTGCCAGCTCACCGCTAGTCCCCGGGAGCTCTGGGGCCAACGTCCTGACTTTC. As protein: CASSPLVPGSSGANVLTF. Drawing the rest from reference TRBV18 and TRBJ2-6, the complete variable domain is NAGVMQNPRHLVRRRGQEARLRCSPMKGHSHVYWYRQLPEEGLKFMVYLQKENIIDESGMPKERFSAEFPKEGPSILRIQQVVRGDSAAYFCASSPLVPGSSGANVLTFGAGSRLTVL.

This chain connects TRBV6-1 to TRBJ2-7; 8 bases align to TRBD1. V was clipped by 2 bases and J by 7 bases; unmatched bases: 10. CDR3 length: 15 amino acids. CDR1 and CDR2 (germline): MNHNS, SASEGT. The CDR3 spells CASSERGQGAGEQYF. In nucleotides, the CDR3 is TGTGCCAGCAGTGAAAGGGGCCAGGGGGCGGGAGAGCAGTACTTC.

The chain joins TRBV5-1 to TRBJ1-2; D is undetermined. V lost 2 bases and J lost 3, with 8 bases in between. The V gene's germline CDR1 is SGHRS and CDR2 YFSETQ. This CDR3 is built from 13 residues. CDR3 bases: TGCGCCAGCAGCTTTGGGCAGGACTATGGCTACACCTTC. Translated, it gives CASSFGQDYGYTF.

This clone has a count of ten or more. The chain couples TRBV10-2 to TRBJ2-7, with 9 bases that match TRBD1. The V segment lost 6 bases and the J segment 4 bases; nucleotides outside the gene matches: 7. Germline values: CDR1 WSHSY, CDR2 SAAADI. The length of the CDR3 is 14 residues. The CDR3 loop reads CASRLTGGGYEQYF. The CDR3 bases are TGCGCCAGCAGACTGACAGGGGGAGGGTACGAGCAGTACTTC.

The V call is TRBV18, the J call TRBJ1-3; TRBD1 might be the D (5 bases). The CDR3 has 17 residues. In germline, CDR1 is KGHSH, CDR2 LQKENI. V was clipped by 0 bases and J by 0 bases, with 12 bases between them. The CDR3 DNA sequence: TGTGCCAGCTCACCACCTAATGGGGCCGACTCTGGAAACACCATATATTTT. Protein sequence: CASSPPNGADSGNTIYF.

The CDR3 DNA reads as TGTGCCAGCAGCCAAGATTTCAACAGTATTTTCACCTTC. This encodes CASSQDFNSIFTF. The rearrangement links TRBV14 to TRBJ1-2; unclear D gene. CDR3 length equals 13 residues. V dropped 0 bases and J dropped 13 bases, with 15 bases sitting between them. The germline V gene encodes CDR1 SGHDN and CDR2 FVKESK.

J is TRBJ2-3 and V is TRBV5-1, with D possibly TRBD2 on 5 matching bases. V was trimmed by 3 bases and J by 0 bases, leaving 11 bases between them. This CDR3 spans 15 amino acids. Per the germline V gene, CDR1 is SGHRS and CDR2 is YFSETQ. The CDR3 here is CASSWGRDSTDTQYF. Written as DNA, the CDR3 is TGCGCCAGCAGCTGGGGTCGGGATAGCACAGATACGCAGTATTTT.